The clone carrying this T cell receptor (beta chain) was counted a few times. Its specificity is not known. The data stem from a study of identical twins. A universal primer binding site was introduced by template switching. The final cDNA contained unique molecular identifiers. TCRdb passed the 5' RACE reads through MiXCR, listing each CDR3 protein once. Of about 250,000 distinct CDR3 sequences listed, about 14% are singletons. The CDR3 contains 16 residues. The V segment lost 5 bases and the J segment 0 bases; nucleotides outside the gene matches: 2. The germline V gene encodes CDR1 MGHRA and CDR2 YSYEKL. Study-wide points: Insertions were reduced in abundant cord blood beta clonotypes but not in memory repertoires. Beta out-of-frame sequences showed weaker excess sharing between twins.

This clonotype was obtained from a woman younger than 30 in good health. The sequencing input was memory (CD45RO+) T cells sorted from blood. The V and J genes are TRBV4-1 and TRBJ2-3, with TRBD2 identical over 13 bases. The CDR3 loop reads CASSALAGGSTDTQYF. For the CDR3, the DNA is TGCGCCAGCAGCGCACTAGCGGGAGGGAGCACAGATACGCAGTATTTT.